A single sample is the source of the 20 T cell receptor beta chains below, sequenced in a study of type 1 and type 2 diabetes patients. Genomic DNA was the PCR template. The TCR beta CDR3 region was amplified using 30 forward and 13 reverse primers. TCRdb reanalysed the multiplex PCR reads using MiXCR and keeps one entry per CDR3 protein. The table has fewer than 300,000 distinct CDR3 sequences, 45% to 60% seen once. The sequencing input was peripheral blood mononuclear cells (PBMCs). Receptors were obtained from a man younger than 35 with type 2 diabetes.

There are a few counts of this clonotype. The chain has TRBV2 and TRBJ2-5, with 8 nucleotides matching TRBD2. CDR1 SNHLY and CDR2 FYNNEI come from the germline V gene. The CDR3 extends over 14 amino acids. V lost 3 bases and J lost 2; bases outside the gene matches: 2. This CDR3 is CASSEQRGQETQYF. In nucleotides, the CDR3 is TGTGCCAGCAGTGAGCAGCGGGGGCAAGAGACCCAGTACTTC.

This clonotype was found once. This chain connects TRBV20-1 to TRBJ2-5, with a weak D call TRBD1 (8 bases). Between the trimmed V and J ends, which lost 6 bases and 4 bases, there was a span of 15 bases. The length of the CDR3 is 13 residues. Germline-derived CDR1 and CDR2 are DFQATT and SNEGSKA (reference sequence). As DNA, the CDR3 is TGCAGTGCGAGGACAGGGAGGGGAGAGACCCAGTACTTC. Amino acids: CSARTGRGETQYF.

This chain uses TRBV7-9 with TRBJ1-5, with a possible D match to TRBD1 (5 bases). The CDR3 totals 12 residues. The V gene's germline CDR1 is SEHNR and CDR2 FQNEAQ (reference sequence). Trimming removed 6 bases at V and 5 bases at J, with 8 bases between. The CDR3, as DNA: TGTGCCAGCAGTTCACAGGATCAGCCCCAGCATTTT. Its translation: CASSSQDQPQHF.

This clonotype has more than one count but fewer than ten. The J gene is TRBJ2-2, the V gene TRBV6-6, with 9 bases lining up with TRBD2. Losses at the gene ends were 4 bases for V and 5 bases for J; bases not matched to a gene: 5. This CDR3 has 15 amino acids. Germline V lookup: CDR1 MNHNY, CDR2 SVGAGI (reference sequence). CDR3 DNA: TGTGCCAGCAGTTTCCGCGGGGGGGATACCGGGGAGCTGTTTTTT. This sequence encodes CASSFRGGDTGELFF.

CDR3 sequence (DNA): TGTGCCAGCAGCAAGCCCTCTGGGGCCAACGTCCTGACTTTC. Its translation: CASSKPSGANVLTF. The J gene is TRBJ2-6, the V gene TRBV12-3 or TRBV12-4; D remains unclear. CDR3 size: 14 residues. V was clipped by 6 bases and J by 0 bases, with 6 bases between them.

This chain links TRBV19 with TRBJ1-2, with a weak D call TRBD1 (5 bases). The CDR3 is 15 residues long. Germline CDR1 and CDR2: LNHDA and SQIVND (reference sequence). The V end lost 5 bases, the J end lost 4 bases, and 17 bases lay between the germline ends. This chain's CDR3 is CASSPETGAAYGYTF. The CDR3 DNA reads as TGTGCCAGTAGTCCAGAAACCGGGGCGGCCTATGGCTACACCTTC.

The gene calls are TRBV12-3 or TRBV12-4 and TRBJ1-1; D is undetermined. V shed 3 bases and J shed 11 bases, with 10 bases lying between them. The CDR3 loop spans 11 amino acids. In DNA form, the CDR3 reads TGTGCCAGCAGTTTGGGAATCGGGGCTTTCTTT. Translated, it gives CASSLGIGAFF.

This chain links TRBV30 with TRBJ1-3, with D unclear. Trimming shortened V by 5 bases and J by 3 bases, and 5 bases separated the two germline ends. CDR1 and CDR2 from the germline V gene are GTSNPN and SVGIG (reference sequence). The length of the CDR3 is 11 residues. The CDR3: CAWFGGNTIYF. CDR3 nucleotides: TGTGCCTGGTTCGGTGGAAACACCATATATTTT.

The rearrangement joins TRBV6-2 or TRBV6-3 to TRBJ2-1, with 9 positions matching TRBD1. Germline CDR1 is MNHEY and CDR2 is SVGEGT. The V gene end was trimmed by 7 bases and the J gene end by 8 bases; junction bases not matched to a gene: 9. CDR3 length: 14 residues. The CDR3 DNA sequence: TGTGCCAGCACCCGACAGGGGGAATTTTATGAGCAGTTCTTC. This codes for CASTRQGEFYEQFF.

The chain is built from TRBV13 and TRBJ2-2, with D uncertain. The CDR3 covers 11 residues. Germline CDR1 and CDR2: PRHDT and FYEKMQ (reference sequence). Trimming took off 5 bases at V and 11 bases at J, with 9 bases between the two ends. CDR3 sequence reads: CASSRRSELFF. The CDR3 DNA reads TGTGCCAGCAGCCGCCGGAGTGAGCTGTTTTTT.

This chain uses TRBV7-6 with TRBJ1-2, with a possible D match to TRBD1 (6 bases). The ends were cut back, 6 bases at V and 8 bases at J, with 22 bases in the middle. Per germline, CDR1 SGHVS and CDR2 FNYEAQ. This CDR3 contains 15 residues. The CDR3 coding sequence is TGTGCCAGCAGACACACACAGGGCTTGGACGGCGGCTACACCTTC. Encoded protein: CASRHTQGLDGGYTF.

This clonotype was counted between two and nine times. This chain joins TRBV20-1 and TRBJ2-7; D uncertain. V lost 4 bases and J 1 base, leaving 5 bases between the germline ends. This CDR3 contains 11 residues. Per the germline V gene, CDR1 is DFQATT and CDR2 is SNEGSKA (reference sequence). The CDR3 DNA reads TGCAGTGCTATCATGTCCTACGAGCAGTACTTC. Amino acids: CSAIMSYEQYF.

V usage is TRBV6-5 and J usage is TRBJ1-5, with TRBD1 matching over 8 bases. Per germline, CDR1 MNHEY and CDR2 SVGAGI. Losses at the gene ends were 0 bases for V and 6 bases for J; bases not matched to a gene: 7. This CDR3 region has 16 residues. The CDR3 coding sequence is TGTGCCAGCAGTTACTCAGCTACAGGGGGTGGTCAGCCCCAGCATTTT. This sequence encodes CASSYSATGGGQPQHF.

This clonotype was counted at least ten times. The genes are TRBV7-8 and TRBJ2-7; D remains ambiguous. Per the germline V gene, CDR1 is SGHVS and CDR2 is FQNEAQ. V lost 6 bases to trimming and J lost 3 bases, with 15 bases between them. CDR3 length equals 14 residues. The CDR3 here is CASSYKLTYYEQYF. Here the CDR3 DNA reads TGTGCCAGCAGTTACAAACTGACCTACTACGAGCAGTACTTC.

The DNA of the CDR3 is TGTGCCAGCACCGGGGACACTTCACCCCTCCACTTT. Protein product: CASTGDTSPLHF. This chain connects TRBV12-3 or TRBV12-4 to TRBJ1-6; TRBD1 might be the D (6 bases). CDR3 length: 12 residues. Between the trimmed V and J ends, which lost 7 bases and 9 bases, there was a span of 10 bases.

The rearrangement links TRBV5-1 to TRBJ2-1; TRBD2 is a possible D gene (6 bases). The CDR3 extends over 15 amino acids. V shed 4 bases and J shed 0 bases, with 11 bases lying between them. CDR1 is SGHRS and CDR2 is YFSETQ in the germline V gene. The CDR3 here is CASSQLGSSYNEQFF. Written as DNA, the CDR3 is TGCGCCAGCAGCCAACTCGGGAGCTCCTACAATGAGCAGTTCTTC.

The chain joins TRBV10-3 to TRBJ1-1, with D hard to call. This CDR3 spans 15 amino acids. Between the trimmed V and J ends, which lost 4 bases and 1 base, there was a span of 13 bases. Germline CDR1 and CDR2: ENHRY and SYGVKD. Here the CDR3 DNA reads TGTGCCATCAGTGGGTCAGTACGGCAGAACACTGAAGCTTTCTTT. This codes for CAISGSVRQNTEAFF.

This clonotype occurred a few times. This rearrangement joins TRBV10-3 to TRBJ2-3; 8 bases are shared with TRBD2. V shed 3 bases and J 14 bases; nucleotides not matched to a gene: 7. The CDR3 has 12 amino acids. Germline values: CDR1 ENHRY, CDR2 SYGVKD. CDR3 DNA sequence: TGTGCCATCAGTGACGTGGGACTAGGGGTGTATTTT. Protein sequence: CAISDVGLGVYF.

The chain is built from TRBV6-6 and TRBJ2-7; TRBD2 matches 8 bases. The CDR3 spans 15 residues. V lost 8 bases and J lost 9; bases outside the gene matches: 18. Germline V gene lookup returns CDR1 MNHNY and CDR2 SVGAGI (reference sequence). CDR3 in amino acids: CASAASGPSPGGQYF. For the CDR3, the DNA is TGTGCCAGCGCGGCTAGCGGGCCGAGTCCGGGGGGGCAGTACTTC.

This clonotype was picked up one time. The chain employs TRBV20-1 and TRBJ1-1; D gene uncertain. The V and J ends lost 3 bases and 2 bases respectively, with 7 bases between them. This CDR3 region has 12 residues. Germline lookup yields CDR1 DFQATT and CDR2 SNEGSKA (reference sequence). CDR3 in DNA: TGCAGTGCTAGTAGGCCAAACACTGAAGCTTTCTTT. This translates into CSASRPNTEAFF.